This TCR beta chain was observed in a study of identical twins' blood T cells. Overall study: About six alpha and six beta libraries together yielded tens of millions of reads.

Study-level results: Each donor's most abundant TCRbeta clonotypes shared more CDR3 sequences with her twin than unrelated donors. Environmental influences on twin similarity could not be excluded.

The CDR3 totals 16 residues. Germline V lookup: CDR1 MGHRA, CDR2 YSYEKL. V was shortened by 1 base and J by 4 bases, with 16 bases between the two germline ends. TCRdb re-analysed the 5' RACE reads in MiXCR, keeping a single row per CDR3 protein. The repertoire holds around 380,000 distinct CDR3 sequences, roughly 30% seen once, with roughly 6.1% in the top ten. This clonotype was counted only a few times. Its antigen is undetermined. The clonotype originates from a woman aged 18 to 55 in good health. This chain joins TRBV4-1 and TRBJ1-1; possibly TRBD1 for D (5 bases). The sequenced sample was PBMCs. The CDR3 DNA reads TGCGCCAGCAGCCAAGCTGTGGGGCCGGGAGGCACTGAAGCTTTCTTT. It encodes CASSQAVGPGGTEAFF.